Below, one TCR beta chain is given with its context. This clone was counted once. Its specific antigen is unknown. Base qualities are not provided; no much larger clone lies one nucleotide away. This record comes from a study of blood T cell repertoires in COVID-19 (dated by TCRdb to the early 2020s). With regard to the full study: Collaborator samples came from the United States, Italy and Spain and covered acute and convalescent phases of COVID-19. The sample metadata nearly always contained a de-identified subject ID, COVID-19 status, age in years and sex. Where available, HLA class I and class II types were obtained from metadata supplied by the sample provider rather than from assay-based typing. A freely available public database, intended as a resource for researchers studying the immune response to SARS-CoV-2, is where the repertoires were released. Deeply sampled blood TCRbeta repertoires from subjects exposed to, actively infected with, or recovered from COVID-19 were included in the dataset. Samples were obtained from the ongoing ImmuneRACE study (first 160 participants) and from about 1,300 subjects provided by 6 global collaborators. The material from the prospective study consisted of cDNA or gDNA derived from T cells, B-cell-depleted T cells, or PBMCs.

Germline trimming: 6 bases from V, 4 bases from J; junction bases outside gene matches: 11. The CDR3 runs 15 residues from the cysteine to the phenylalanine. Just the 45-base CDR3 DNA is kept, in frame starting at base 1. Reading the germline V gene gives CDR1 MGHRA and CDR2 YSYEKL. Overall results and qualifications from the work: The amount of clinical and demographic metadata varied by source and participant and was provided uncurated.

At one collaborating source in Seattle, patients were enrolled during active infection and were followed longitudinally through the course of disease. Whole blood was collected in K2EDTA tubes by collaborating institutions according to the institutions' own protocols. For TCRbeta analysis, collaborators shipped samples as frozen whole blood, isolated PBMCs, or DNA extracted from either of those sample types. TCRbeta CDR3 regions were amplified from genomic DNA using the immunoSEQ Assay, a bias-controlled multiplex PCR. Per the original workflow: The number of nucleated cells in each sample was estimated by amplification of reference gene primers within the assay. To quantify the absolute abundance of each unique TCRbeta CDR3 rearrangement, sequence reads were collapsed and filtered. For each sample, productive Simpson clonality was calculated as the square root of Simpson's diversity index across productive rearrangements. The clones in this table, taken by TCRdb from immuneACCESS, are in-frame only. Not every clone is retained; where verified, under half of the shortfall comes from an unresolved V gene, and the cause of the rest is unknown. The V and J calls and clone size are taken from that table; D and trimming were inferred from the DNA. Within this sample are fewer than 200,000 clones, with about four fifths of them counted one time only. About 11% of the sample goes to the ten largest clones.

The chain joins TRBV4-1 to TRBJ2-7, with TRBD1 matching 8 junction bases. Sequenced material: peripheral blood. The sequence came from a woman aged 40 to 49 with COVID-19, enrolled during active disease. The base sequence is TGCGCCAGCAGTTTATTCGGGACAGGATCGTACGAGCAGTACTTC. Translated, it gives CASSLFGTGSYEQYF.